These 32 T cell receptor beta chains originate from one sample sequenced in a study of early T cells in non-severe SARS-CoV-2 infection. TCRdb passed the 5' RACE reads through MiXCR, listing each CDR3 protein once. The sample shows around 57,000 distinct CDR3 sequences, about 8.2% of them seen only once. The specimen was whole blood. Receptors were obtained from an adult who was a healthcare worker with PCR-confirmed SARS-CoV-2 infection or an uninfected control (not recorded which).

This chain links TRBV3-1 with TRBJ2-7; no firm D call. Germline values: CDR1 LGHDT, CDR2 YNNKEL (reference sequence). CDR3 size: 14 residues. V gave up 3 bases and J gave up 4 bases, with 13 bases separating them. The CDR3 sequence: CASSHFEATYEQYF. The CDR3 nucleotides read TGTGCCAGCAGCCACTTCGAGGCCACGTACGAGCAGTACTTC.

This clonotype was found many times. The V call is TRBV6-4, the J call TRBJ1-5, with D perhaps matching TRBD1 (5 bases). This CDR3 has 19 residues. Germline values: CDR1 MRHNA, CDR2 SNTAGT. V shed 0 bases and J shed 1 base, with 19 bases lying between them. CDR3 amino acids: CASSDSLQGVPLSNQPQHF. CDR3 nucleotide sequence: TGTGCCAGCAGTGACTCGCTTCAGGGCGTCCCTTTAAGCAATCAGCCCCAGCATTTT.

CDR3 sequence (DNA): TGTGCCAGCAGCCCGACAGGGGGCCTCCGGGAGACCCAGTACTTC. Translating gives CASSPTGGLRETQYF. The chain uses TRBV12-3 or TRBV12-4 and TRBJ2-5; TRBD1 matches 10 bases. CDR3 length equals 15 residues. Germline trimming cut 6 bases from V and 5 bases from J; bases unmatched to any gene: 9.

This clonotype showed up just a few times. The junction departs from germline at one end; a sequencing error may be responsible. CDR3 DNA: TGCAGCATTGAAGGGGGCGGTTCTGCCTACAATGAGCAGTTCTTC. This sequence encodes CSIEGGGSAYNEQFF. The chain employs TRBV29-1 and TRBJ2-1, with 7 bases matching TRBD1. CDR3 length equals 15 residues. CDR1 is SQVTM, CDR2 ANQGSEA, per germline.

The rearrangement joins TRBV25-1 to TRBJ2-7; TRBD1 agrees at 10 bases. Germline V gene data show CDR1 as MGHDK and CDR2 as SYGVNS. V shed 4 bases, J shed 1 base, and the junction held 13 bases outside the gene matches. The CDR3 spans 18 residues. This chain's CDR3 is CASSGTLDRGRYSYEQYF. CDR3 nucleotides: TGTGCCAGCAGTGGAACCCTAGACAGGGGGCGATATTCCTACGAGCAGTACTTC.

This chain joins TRBV27 and TRBJ1-4; D ambiguous. The CDR3 has 14 amino acids. Germline V gene data show CDR1 as MNHEY and CDR2 as SMNVEV (reference sequence). Trimming removed 8 bases at V and 3 bases at J, with 13 bases between. CDR3 bases: TGTGCCAGCGGTCGGTGGGGTGCTAATGAAAAACTGTTTTTT. It yields the protein CASGRWGANEKLFF.

This clonotype came up many times. The genes are TRBV7-3 and TRBJ2-2; no firm D call. The germline V and J ends were trimmed by 2 bases and 2 bases, with 6 bases remaining between them. Germline CDR1 SGHTA, CDR2 FQGTGA. This CDR3 has 14 residues. Here the CDR3 DNA reads TGTGCCAGCAGCTTATCCCCAAACACCGGGGAGCTGTTTTTT. This sequence encodes CASSLSPNTGELFF.

The rearrangement joins TRBV6-5 to TRBJ2-3; D is perhaps TRBD2 (7 bases). Germline V gene sequence: CDR1 MNHEY, CDR2 SVGAGI. The CDR3 is made up of 18 amino acids. Trimming pared 0 bases from V and 4 bases from J, leaving 20 bases between. CDR3 in DNA: TGTGCCAGCAGTTACTCGAGAGTCGGGCGGGGGCAGTCAGATACGCAGTATTTT. Protein product: CASSYSRVGRGQSDTQYF.

This clonotype is categorized as medium-sized. This rearrangement joins TRBV28 to TRBJ2-7; D is ambiguous. The CDR3 covers 13 residues. V lost 6 bases to trimming and J lost 0 bases, with 9 bases between them. The V gene's germline CDR1 is MDHEN and CDR2 SYDVKM. CDR3 sequence (DNA): TGTGCCAGCAGCGCATCTAGCTCCTACGAGCAGTACTTC. The encoded protein is CASSASSSYEQYF.

The chain couples TRBV12-5 to TRBJ1-1; D is undetermined. The CDR3 is made up of 12 amino acids. The V end lost 3 bases, the J end lost 5 bases, and 7 bases lay between the germline ends. CDR1 is LGHNT, CDR2 FRNRAP, per germline. This CDR3 is CASGFAGTEAFF. In DNA, the CDR3 is TGTGCTAGTGGTTTCGCGGGGACTGAAGCTTTCTTT.

This clonotype was counted many times. The chain recombines TRBV7-9 with TRBJ1-4; TRBD1 agrees at 7 bases. The length of the CDR3 is 18 residues. Germline CDR1 SEHNR, CDR2 FQNEAQ (reference sequence). Trimming removed 1 base from V and 6 bases from J; junction bases left unmatched: 14. The CDR3 reads CASSLERRRGPGDEKLFF. The CDR3 nucleotides read TGTGCCAGCAGCTTAGAACGGCGAAGGGGGCCGGGGGATGAAAAACTGTTTTTT.

This clonotype was recorded a few times. The chain carries TRBV28 and TRBJ2-5; the D call may be TRBD1 or TRBD2 (5 bases each). This CDR3 is 13 amino acids long. V lost 10 bases and J lost 4, with 16 bases in between. Germline values: CDR1 MDHEN, CDR2 SYDVKM. The CDR3 DNA is TGTGCCACCACCCGGGACGCCCGAGAGACCCAGTACTTC. This sequence encodes CATTRDARETQYF. The full variable domain, with the rest looked up from reference TRBV28 and TRBJ2-5, is DVKVTQSSRYLVKRTGEKVFLECVQDMDHENMFWYRQDPGLGLRLIYFSYDVKMKEKGDIPEGYSVSREKKERFSLILESASTNQTSMYLCATTRDARETQYFGPGTRLLVL.

The chain recombines TRBV7-9 with TRBJ1-1; D is ambiguous. The CDR3 extends over 13 amino acids. Trimming cost V 7 bases and J 7 bases, with 16 bases left between them. Germline V gives CDR1 SEHNR, CDR2 FQNEAQ (reference sequence). Here the CDR3 reads CASTQDPDFEAFF. CDR3 sequence (DNA): TGTGCCAGCACCCAGGATCCCGACTTTGAAGCTTTCTTT. Looking up the rest from reference TRBV7-9 and TRBJ1-1 gives the full variable domain: DTGVSQNPRHKITKRGQNVTFRCDPISEHNRLYWYRQTLGQGPEFLTYFQNEAQLEKSRLLSDRFSAERPKGSFSTLEIQRTEQGDSAMYLCASTQDPDFEAFFGQGTRLTVV.

J is TRBJ2-1 and V is TRBV6-2 or TRBV6-3; 12 bases match TRBD2. Trimming cost V 8 bases and J 7 bases; bases outside gene matches: 6. Germline CDR1 and CDR2: MNHEY and SVGEGT. The CDR3 length is 14 residues. Written as DNA, the CDR3 is TGTGCCAGCCTAAGACTAGCGGGGGTGAATGAGCAGTTCTTC. Translating it yields CASLRLAGVNEQFF.

This clonotype was counted at least ten times. The rearrangement uses TRBV3-1 and TRBJ2-7, with 8 nucleotides matching TRBD1. CDR1 LGHDT and CDR2 YNNKEL come from the germline V gene (reference sequence). After removal of 4 bases from V and 2 bases from J, the junction contained 1 base not matched to a gene. The CDR3 runs 13 residues. CDR3 residues: CASSLQGAYEQYF. Written as DNA, the CDR3 is TGTGCCAGCAGCCTACAGGGGGCCTACGAGCAGTACTTC.

This clonotype was recorded at least ten times. This chain connects TRBV12-3 or TRBV12-4 to TRBJ2-5; D possibly uses TRBD1 or TRBD2 (5 bases each). V was pared by 6 bases and J by 5 bases, with 13 bases between. The CDR3 length is 13 residues. The CDR3 nucleotides are TGTGCCAGCAGCCGCTCCGAGGGGGAGACCCAGTACTTC. As protein: CASSRSEGETQYF.

A few counts support this clonotype. This chain's CDR3 is CATRPGVPSTYEQYF. In nucleotides, the CDR3 is TGTGCCACCAGGCCCGGGGTTCCCTCCACCTACGAGCAGTACTTC. J is TRBJ2-7 and V is TRBV24-1; possibly TRBD2 for D (5 bases). Trimming pared 7 bases from V and 2 bases from J, leaving 17 bases between. Germline CDR1 and CDR2: KGHDR and SFDVKD. The CDR3 is made up of 15 amino acids.

The chain joins TRBV6-4 to TRBJ2-3, with TRBD2 matching over 10 bases. The V gene end was trimmed by 3 bases and the J gene end by 6 bases; junction bases not matched to a gene: 6. The CDR3 consists of 15 residues. Germline V CDR1 and CDR2: MRHNA, SNTAGT. The CDR3 bases are TGTGCCAGCAGTGAACGGGCTAGCGGGGGTGATACGCAGTATTTT. Its protein product is CASSERASGGDTQYF.

This clonotype has ten or more counts. This chain links TRBV7-8 with TRBJ2-2; no definite D call. Germline V CDR1 and CDR2: SGHVS, FQNEAQ. This CDR3 comprises 15 residues. V shed 6 bases and J shed 0 bases, with 11 bases lying between them. The CDR3 here is CASSLTATNTGELFF. Written as DNA, the CDR3 is TGTGCCAGCAGTTTAACGGCTACGAACACCGGGGAGCTGTTTTTT.

This clonotype was seen a handful of times. The rearrangement joins TRBV7-2 to TRBJ2-4, with D perhaps given as TRBD1 or TRBD2 (5 bases each). This CDR3 is 14 amino acids long. Germline assignment: CDR1 SGHTA and CDR2 FQGNSA. The ends were cut back, 3 bases at V and 5 bases at J, with 11 bases in the middle. DNA for the CDR3: TGTGCCAGCAGCTTTCCTGGGGGACAAAACATTCAGTACTTC. This encodes CASSFPGGQNIQYF.

This sequence joins TRBV5-5 and TRBJ2-4; maybe TRBD1 (7 bases). Trimming took 6 bases from V and 6 from J, leaving 19 bases between them. Germline V gene sequence: CDR1 SGHKS, CDR2 YYEKEE (reference sequence). The CDR3 contains 15 residues. The CDR3 nucleotides are TGTGCCAGCAAAGAGGCGGGACAGATTGGAAACATTCAGTACTTC. Encoded protein: CASKEAGQIGNIQYF. The full variable domain, its missing parts supplied by reference TRBV5-5 and TRBJ2-4, is DAGVTQSPTHLIKTRGQQVTLRCSPISGHKSVSWYQQVLGQGPQFIFQYYEKEERGRGNFPDRFSARQFPNYSSELNVNALLLGDSALYLCASKEAGQIGNIQYFGAGTRLSVL.

This clonotype was observed a handful of times. V and J are TRBV12-3 or TRBV12-4 and TRBJ1-1; D is possibly TRBD1 (5 bases). V lost 3 bases, J lost 1 base, and 9 bases lay in between. The CDR3 length is 14 residues. The CDR3 sequence: CASSFGAENTEAFF. The CDR3 bases are TGTGCCAGCAGTTTTGGGGCAGAGAACACTGAAGCTTTCTTT.

This clonotype was observed many times. The chain is built from TRBV6-5 and TRBJ2-1; tentative D call: TRBD2 (6 bases). Germline CDR1 and CDR2: MNHEY and SVGAGI. The ends were cut back, 2 bases at V and 6 bases at J, with 14 bases in the middle. This CDR3 comprises 15 residues. The DNA for the CDR3 is TGTGCCAGCAGTTACGGAGGGGCTCGGGCCAATGAGCAGTTCTTC. This encodes CASSYGGARANEQFF.

This clonotype was counted a few times. This rearrangement joins TRBV7-9 to TRBJ2-7; 7 nucleotides align to TRBD1. This CDR3 comprises 14 residues. V gave up 5 bases and J gave up 2 bases; unmatched junction bases: 6. Germline V gene sequence: CDR1 SEHNR, CDR2 FQNEAQ (reference sequence). CDR3 amino acids: CASSIGQAPYEQYF. CDR3 in DNA: TGTGCCAGCAGCATAGGACAGGCCCCCTACGAGCAGTACTTC. Full variable domain (rest looked up from reference TRBV7-9 and TRBJ2-7): DTGVSQNPRHKITKRGQNVTFRCDPISEHNRLYWYRQTLGQGPEFLTYFQNEAQLEKSRLLSDRFSAERPKGSFSTLEIQRTEQGDSAMYLCASSIGQAPYEQYFGPGTRLTVT.

V and J are TRBV11-2 and TRBJ2-1; D ambiguous. Germline CDR1 and CDR2: SGHAT and FQNNGV. The CDR3 has 14 amino acids. Trimming removed 4 bases at V and 7 bases at J, with 14 bases between. DNA for the CDR3: TGTGCCAGCAGCTCGCCCTGGGGTTTAAATGAGCAGTTCTTC. Translation gives CASSSPWGLNEQFF.

The sample holds a few counts of this clonotype. V is TRBV19 and J is TRBJ2-7; 7 bases line up with TRBD1. The germline V gene encodes CDR1 LNHDA and CDR2 SQIVND (reference sequence). V lost 5 bases and J lost 3; bases outside the gene matches: 4. The CDR3 extends over 13 amino acids. The CDR3 region has the DNA TGTGCCAGTAGTGGGAACAGGGGCTACGAGCAGTACTTC. This translates into CASSGNRGYEQYF.

This clonotype was seen a few times. The genes are TRBV4-2 and TRBJ1-2; the D gene is possibly TRBD1 (6 bases). Trimming removed 4 bases at V and 6 bases at J, with 12 bases between. This CDR3 comprises 13 residues. Germline V CDR1 and CDR2: LGHNA, YNFKEQ. CDR3 residues: CASSLYRVHGYTF. Here the CDR3 DNA reads TGTGCCAGCAGCCTTTACAGGGTACATGGCTACACCTTC.

The chain employs TRBV4-1 and TRBJ2-2, with D perhaps TRBD2 (6 bases). CDR1 is MGHRA, CDR2 YSYEKL, per germline. CDR3 length equals 14 residues. Trimming shortened V by 7 bases and J by 6 bases, and 15 bases separated the two germline ends. The CDR3 here is CASKGEDSSGELFF. As DNA, the CDR3 is TGCGCCAGCAAAGGGGAGGATTCTTCCGGGGAGCTGTTTTTT.

This clonotype was seen more than once but under ten times. The J gene is TRBJ1-1, the V gene TRBV7-9; D is ambiguous. Germline CDR1 and CDR2: SEHNR and FQNEAQ (reference sequence). This CDR3 contains 10 residues. Trimming took off 4 bases at V and 8 bases at J, with 5 bases between the two ends. The CDR3 is CASSYLEAFF. CDR3 coding DNA: TGTGCCAGCAGCTATCTAGAAGCTTTCTTT.

This clonotype showed up many times. The rearrangement links TRBV5-1 to TRBJ1-5; no clear D. This CDR3 has 15 amino acids. Germline V CDR1 and CDR2: SGHRS, YFSETQ. Trimming removed 0 bases from V and 0 bases from J, with 7 bases in between. The CDR3 bases are TGCGCCAGCAGCTTGGACGGAACTAGCAATCAGCCCCAGCATTTT. Residues: CASSLDGTSNQPQHF.

This chain uses TRBV19 with TRBJ2-7; either TRBD1 or TRBD2 may supply D (5 bases each). Germline V gene sequence: CDR1 LNHDA, CDR2 SQIVND (reference sequence). The CDR3 has 14 amino acids. Trimming left V 1 base short and J 1 base short, with 8 bases between. The CDR3 DNA reads TGTGCCAGTAGTATAGCGGGGCCGTCCTACGAGCAGTACTTC. It specifies CASSIAGPSYEQYF. Supplemented by reference TRBV19 and TRBJ2-7, the full variable domain reads DGGITQSPKYLFRKEGQNVTLSCEQNLNHDAMYWYRQDPGQGLRLIYYSQIVNDFQKGDIAEGYSVSREKKESFPLTVTSAQKNPTAFYLCASSIAGPSYEQYFGPGTRLTVT.

The rearrangement joins TRBV15 to TRBJ2-3; unclear D gene. The V and J ends lost 5 bases and 4 bases respectively, with 4 bases between them. The CDR3 has 11 amino acids. Germline V CDR1 and CDR2: LNHNV, YYDKDF (reference sequence). CDR3 nucleotides: TGTGCCACCAGCGCCCCAGATACGCAGTATTTT. Its protein product is CATSAPDTQYF.